The present T cell receptor beta chain was sequenced within a study of CD8+ T cells in alopecia areata. This sample's treatment: oral pan-JAK inhibitor, 5-10 mg twice daily. In this sample, this clone turned up a few times. Germline CDR1 reads MNHEY; CDR2 reads SVGAGI. CDR3 size: 14 residues. Trimming took 2 bases from V and 8 from J, leaving 10 bases between them. RNA extraction was followed by reverse transcription into cDNA, which acted as the sequencing template. Sequencing was performed with immunoSEQ multiplex PCR; in TCRdb, only in-frame clones are kept and a portion is missing. The sample contains 150,000 to 200,000 clones, about 54% of which appear only once.

The source material was CD4+ T cells sorted from blood, sampled between weeks 55 and 65, from a patient treated with tofacitinib. V is TRBV6-5 and J is TRBJ1-6, with unresolved D. The sequence came from a human donor with alopecia areata. The CDR3 loop is CASSYLGGDSPLHF. The CDR3 DNA follows: TGTGCCAGCAGTTACCTGGGTGGGGATTCACCCCTCCACTTT.